Following are 29 T cell receptor beta chains from one sample sequenced in a study of human T cells and chemical hapten exposure. The sample's time point: healthy volunteer bleed at 2 weeks. Total RNA was isolated from whole blood that had not been fractionated. From the RACE reads, TCRdb called clonotypes with MiXCR, one entry per CDR3 protein. The sample holds 130,000 or so distinct CDR3 sequences; about 9% are singletons and the top ten take approximately 1.6%. Sequencing input: whole blood. The receptors originated from a male donor in good health. Some clones in this sample may be carry-over from other donors' samples.

This clonotype has a handful of counts. This rearrangement joins TRBV29-1 to TRBJ1-1; tentative D call: TRBD1 (5 bases). Germline loops: CDR1 SQVTM, CDR2 ANQGSEA. The CDR3 totals 11 residues. V lost 6 bases and J 6 bases, leaving 11 bases between the germline ends. The CDR3 loop reads CSVPAGPEAFF. The CDR3 DNA reads as TGCAGCGTCCCTGCGGGACCTGAAGCTTTCTTT.

J is TRBJ2-7 and V is TRBV4-3; 11 bases fit TRBD1. Germline-derived CDR1 and CDR2 are LGHNA and YSLEER. This CDR3 is 15 amino acids long. Trimming cost V 3 bases and J 7 bases; bases outside gene matches: 8. CDR3 residues: CASSQAWTGGFEQYF. Written as DNA, the CDR3 is TGCGCCAGCAGCCAGGCGTGGACAGGGGGCTTTGAGCAGTACTTC.

The V call is TRBV6-5, the J call TRBJ2-3, with D perhaps TRBD2 (6 bases). Germline CDR1 reads MNHEY; CDR2 reads SVGAGI. The V end lost 1 base, the J end lost 5 bases, and 13 bases lay between the germline ends. CDR3 length equals 15 residues. Written as DNA, the CDR3 is TGTGCCAGCAGTTACTGGGGGGAGGCCGGAGATACGCAGTATTTT. Translation: CASSYWGEAGDTQYF.

In this sample, this clonotype turned up a few times. The genes are TRBV12-3 or TRBV12-4 and TRBJ2-7; D is unclear. The CDR3 runs 14 residues. Trimming shortened V by 1 base and J by 3 bases, and 10 bases separated the two germline ends. The CDR3 loop reads CASSLVSRNYEQYF. The CDR3, as DNA: TGTGCCAGCAGTTTAGTGTCCAGAAACTACGAGCAGTACTTC.

The chain carries TRBV7-2 and TRBJ1-5; D is undetermined. There are 13 residues in the CDR3. CDR1 SGHTA and CDR2 FQGNSA come from the germline V gene. The germline V and J ends were trimmed by 5 bases and 5 bases, with 10 bases remaining between them. CDR3 sequence (DNA): TGTGCCAGCAGCCCCGGGCCGTATCAGCCCCAGCATTTT. It translates to CASSPGPYQPQHF.

This clonotype appeared a few times. CDR3 sequence: CASSQEPAGNSYNEQFF. In nucleotides, the CDR3 is TGTGCCAGCAGCCAAGAGCCAGCGGGCAACTCCTACAATGAGCAGTTCTTC. V usage is TRBV4-2 and J usage is TRBJ2-1; D perhaps matches TRBD2 (6 bases). Germline CDR1 and CDR2: LGHNA and YNFKEQ. The CDR3 runs to 17 residues. Trimming left V 0 bases short and J 0 bases short, with 12 bases between.

The DNA of the CDR3 is TGTGCCAGCAGCGGAGGGTTACTGGGCTCTGCCACAGATACGCAGTATTTT. Its protein product is CASSGGLLGSATDTQYF. The gene calls are TRBV9 and TRBJ2-3; weak D call: TRBD2 (5 bases). Germline V gene sequence: CDR1 SGDLS, CDR2 YYNGEE. The CDR3 sequence is 17 residues long. V was clipped by 3 bases and J by 2 bases, with 19 bases between them.

V gene TRBV6-2 or TRBV6-3 combines with J gene TRBJ1-2, with TRBD1 as a possible D gene (5 bases). CDR1 is MNHEY and CDR2 is SVGEGT in the germline V gene. This CDR3 is 14 amino acids long. The V end was cut by 2 bases, the J end by 4 bases, with 11 bases between. CDR3 sequence: CASSYGGLIYGYTF. CDR3 coding DNA: TGTGCCAGCAGTTACGGGGGACTGATCTATGGCTACACCTTC.

This clonotype was counted between two and nine times. The chain has TRBV9 and TRBJ2-1; the match to TRBD2 covers 7 bases. Germline V gene lookup returns CDR1 SGDLS and CDR2 YYNGEE. Losses at the gene ends were 4 bases for V and 7 bases for J; bases not matched to a gene: 8. The CDR3 runs to 14 residues. Here the CDR3 reads CASSMGTNLNEQFF. CDR3 nucleotides: TGTGCCAGCAGCATGGGGACTAACCTTAATGAGCAGTTCTTC.

This clonotype was seen ten or more times. The CDR3 DNA follows: TGTGCCAGCAGCCCCCGCCTTGATAGCTGGGGGGATGAGCAGTTCTTC. The encoded protein is CASSPRLDSWGDEQFF. The rearrangement uses TRBV14 and TRBJ2-1; D is possibly TRBD2 (6 bases). The V end lost 4 bases, the J end lost 8 bases, and 21 bases lay between the germline ends. The CDR3 has 16 residues. Germline lookup yields CDR1 SGHDN and CDR2 FVKESK.

This clonotype came up many times. J is TRBJ1-2 and V is TRBV12-3 or TRBV12-4, with 9 bases identical to TRBD1. The CDR3 loop spans 13 amino acids. The ends lost 3 bases at V and 5 bases at J; junction bases unmatched: 1. For the CDR3, the DNA is TGTGCCAGCAGTTTTGACAGGGGGTATGGCTACACCTTC. Amino acid sequence: CASSFDRGYGYTF.

This clonotype was seen more than once but under ten times. The gene calls are TRBV5-1 and TRBJ2-3, with D hard to call. Trimming left V 5 bases short and J 2 bases short, with 15 bases between. The CDR3 has 15 residues. CDR1 and CDR2 from the germline V gene are SGHRS and YFSETQ. CDR3 amino acids: CASSSRSEFTDTQYF. The CDR3 region has the DNA TGCGCCAGCAGTAGTCGGTCTGAATTCACAGATACGCAGTATTTT.

This clonotype was recorded a few times. The V call is TRBV12-3 or TRBV12-4, the J call TRBJ2-7; D ambiguous. This CDR3 region has 14 residues. V shed 1 base and J shed 1 base, with 8 bases lying between them. Written as DNA, the CDR3 is TGTGCCAGCAGTTTAGAGGTCCCATCCTACGAGCAGTACTTC. Protein product: CASSLEVPSYEQYF.

The table lists this clonotype with a few counts. The rearrangement uses TRBV6-1 and TRBJ1-1; D unresolved. V was pared by 7 bases and J by 5 bases, with 17 bases between. The CDR3 has 14 amino acids. Germline V gene sequence: CDR1 MNHNS, CDR2 SASEGT. This CDR3 is CASTDSGGGTEAFF. The CDR3 region has the DNA TGTGCCAGCACCGATTCGGGCGGAGGGACTGAAGCTTTCTTT.

This clonotype appeared many times. The genes are TRBV20-1 and TRBJ1-2, with D uncertain. Trimming removed 0 bases from V and 6 bases from J, with 11 bases in between. The CDR3 sequence is 13 residues long. The germline V gene has CDR1 DFQATT and CDR2 SNEGSKA (reference sequence). The CDR3: CSARDMRSNGYTF. Written as DNA, the CDR3 is TGCAGTGCTAGAGATATGCGCTCCAATGGCTACACCTTC.

This clonotype was seen ten or more times. The chain carries TRBV20-1 and TRBJ1-5; 9 nucleotides line up with TRBD1. V was clipped by 3 bases and J by 4 bases; unmatched bases: 7. Germline CDR1 reads DFQATT; CDR2 reads SNEGSKA (reference sequence). The CDR3 runs to 15 residues. Written as DNA, the CDR3 is TGCAGTGCTAGGAAACAGGGGGCTGAAAATCAGCCCCAGCATTTT. Amino acid sequence: CSARKQGAENQPQHF.

This rearrangement joins TRBV5-6 to TRBJ2-1; 12 bases are a match to TRBD2. The CDR3 is 20 residues long. Germline assignment: CDR1 SGHDT and CDR2 YYEEEE. V lost 4 bases, J lost 0 bases, and 14 bases stayed unmatched. CDR3 protein: CASSPQGRLAGESSYNEQFF. DNA for the CDR3: TGTGCCAGCAGCCCCCAGGGTCGACTAGCGGGAGAGAGCTCCTACAATGAGCAGTTCTTC.

Ten or more counts support this clonotype. This rearrangement joins TRBV27 to TRBJ2-1; the match to TRBD1 covers 8 bases. This CDR3 region has 15 residues. V lost 2 bases and J lost 6; bases outside the gene matches: 6. Looked up from germline, CDR1 is MNHEY and CDR2 is SMNVEV (reference sequence). In DNA form, the CDR3 reads TGTGCCAGCAGTTTAGGCACCACAGGGGGCAATGAGCAGTTCTTC. It codes for CASSLGTTGGNEQFF.

Only a few counts were recorded for this clonotype. The J gene is TRBJ1-3, the V gene TRBV9; 11 nucleotides match TRBD1. V lost 4 bases and J lost 5; bases outside the gene matches: 11. The CDR3 extends over 17 amino acids. Germline CDR1 reads SGDLS; CDR2 reads YYNGEE. CDR3: CASSSKGQGVERNTIYF. The CDR3 DNA sequence: TGTGCCAGCAGCTCGAAGGGACAGGGGGTTGAAAGAAACACCATATATTTT.

This clonotype came up a few times. The chain recombines TRBV12-5 with TRBJ2-2; TRBD1 might be the D (5 bases). The CDR3 is made up of 15 amino acids. Germline assignment: CDR1 LGHNT and CDR2 FRNRAP. Trimming took 4 bases from V and 8 from J, leaving 17 bases between them. CDR3 region: CASGSRTSQPGELFF. Here the CDR3 DNA reads TGTGCTAGTGGTTCCCGGACAAGTCAACCGGGGGAGCTGTTTTTT.

There are a few counts of this clonotype. The chain uses TRBV5-4 and TRBJ1-6; TRBD1 matches at 7 bases. The germline CDR1 and CDR2 sequences are SGHNT and YYREEE (reference sequence). V shed 1 base and J 5 bases; nucleotides not matched to a gene: 6. The CDR3 consists of 16 residues. The CDR3 region has the DNA TGTGCCAGCAGCTTGATGGGGACAGCCGATAATTCACCCCTCCACTTT. It encodes CASSLMGTADNSPLHF. Drawing the rest from reference TRBV5-4 and TRBJ1-6, the complete variable domain is ETGVTQSPTHLIKTRGQQVTLRCSSQSGHNTVSWYQQALGQGPQFIFQYYREEENGRGNFPPRFSGLQFPNYSSELNVNALELDDSALYLCASSLMGTADNSPLHFGNGTRLTVT.

This clonotype was observed a few times. The chain employs TRBV10-3 and TRBJ2-1; 9 nucleotides line up with TRBD1. V lost 4 bases to trimming and J lost 7 bases; unmatched junction nucleotides: 8. Germline loops: CDR1 ENHRY, CDR2 SYGVKD. The CDR3 totals 15 residues. The CDR3 DNA follows: TGTGCCATCAGTGGGGACAGGGTTTGGGGTAATGAGCAGTTCTTC. It encodes CAISGDRVWGNEQFF.

This clonotype was recorded at least ten times. This chain uses TRBV18 with TRBJ1-2; D is unclear. Trimming took off 2 bases at V and 0 bases at J, with 16 bases between the two ends. Germline lookup yields CDR1 KGHSH and CDR2 LQKENI. The CDR3 has 17 amino acids. CDR3 in amino acids: CASSPESGRKTNYGYTF. CDR3 nucleotide sequence: TGTGCCAGCTCACCAGAGAGTGGACGGAAGACTAACTATGGCTACACCTTC.

This clonotype was seen a handful of times. The J gene is TRBJ2-7, the V gene TRBV3-1; D call uncertain. The CDR3 contains 12 residues. With 0 bases removed from V and 5 bases from J, the gap between germline ends came to 5 bases. Looked up from germline, CDR1 is LGHDT and CDR2 is YNNKEL (reference sequence). CDR3 sequence (DNA): TGTGCCAGCAGCCAAGATAGGCACGAGCAGTACTTC. Translating gives CASSQDRHEQYF.

V is TRBV20-1 and J is TRBJ2-7; 9 bases are shared with TRBD2. Germline V gene sequence: CDR1 DFQATT, CDR2 SNEGSKA (reference sequence). Trimming cost V 2 bases and J 7 bases; bases outside gene matches: 6. The CDR3 runs 13 residues. In DNA form, the CDR3 reads TGCAGTGCTAGATACAGCGGGGGGTTTGAGCAGTACTTC. Translated, it gives CSARYSGGFEQYF.

V and J are TRBV13 and TRBJ2-7; D uncertain. Germline CDR1 is PRHDT and CDR2 is FYEKMQ (reference sequence). This CDR3 has 14 amino acids. Trimming cost V 4 bases and J 3 bases, with 13 bases left between them. The CDR3 here is CASSSTVVSYEQYF. The CDR3 nucleotides read TGTGCCAGCAGCTCTACGGTGGTAAGCTACGAGCAGTACTTC. The variable domain in full, completed from reference TRBV13 and TRBJ2-7, reads AAGVIQSPRHLIKEKRETATLKCYPIPRHDTVYWYQQGPGQDPQFLISFYEKMQSDKGSIPDRFSAQQFSDYHSELNMSSLELGDSALYFCASSSTVVSYEQYFGPGTRLTVT.

This clonotype was seen only a few times. The V and J genes are TRBV19 and TRBJ2-1; possibly TRBD1 or TRBD2 for D (5 bases each). V lost 1 base and J 0 bases, leaving 10 bases between the germline ends. This CDR3 has 16 amino acids. Germline CDR1 is LNHDA and CDR2 is SQIVND (reference sequence). The CDR3 reads CASSIAGAGSYNEQFF. The CDR3, as DNA: TGTGCCAGTAGTATAGCTGGGGCGGGCTCCTACAATGAGCAGTTCTTC.

This clonotype has ten or more counts. The DNA of the CDR3 is TGTGCCAGCAGCCAAGATCAAGGGGATACGCAGTATTTT. It encodes CASSQDQGDTQYF. J is TRBJ2-3 and V is TRBV3-1; unclear D gene. There are 13 residues in the CDR3. Trimming removed 0 bases at V and 6 bases at J, with 7 bases between. Looked up from germline, CDR1 is LGHDT and CDR2 is YNNKEL (reference sequence).

This clonotype occurred many times. The chain has TRBV20-1 and TRBJ1-1; D might be TRBD1 (5 bases). The CDR3 consists of 13 residues. From germline, CDR1 is DFQATT and CDR2 SNEGSKA (reference sequence). Trimming shortened V by 0 bases and J by 3 bases, and 8 bases separated the two germline ends. This chain's CDR3 is CSARDLGDTEAFF. The DNA of the CDR3 is TGCAGTGCTAGAGATCTGGGGGACACTGAAGCTTTCTTT.